Below are 30 T cell receptor beta chains sequenced from a single sample in a study of blood T cell repertoires in COVID-19. Some clones are missing from TCRdb's copy, which holds only in-frame ones; the method was immunoSEQ multiplex PCR. The table lists 45,000 or so clones, approximately 85% of them singletons. Sequencing was carried out using peripheral blood. The receptors shown here come from a human donor in a cohort sampled during active COVID-19.

The chain couples TRBV7-2 to TRBJ2-3; weak D call: TRBD1 (6 bases). The CDR3 length is 17 residues. CDR1 is SGHTA, CDR2 FQGNSA, per germline. V was clipped by 1 base and J by 6 bases, with 20 bases between them. In nucleotides, the CDR3 is TGTGCCAGCAGCTTAGGAGGGGTCAGGGGCTTTATTGATACGCAGTATTTT. The encoded protein is CASSLGGVRGFIDTQYF.

The CDR3 region is CASSPTRTDTQYF. The CDR3 DNA is TGTGCCAGCAGCCCCACTAGGACCGATACGCAGTATTTT. J is TRBJ2-3 and V is TRBV6-5, with D perhaps matching TRBD2 (5 bases). Germline loops: CDR1 MNHEY, CDR2 SVGAGI. V shed 6 bases and J shed 6 bases, with 13 bases lying between them. This CDR3 has 13 amino acids.

The J gene is TRBJ2-1, the V gene TRBV28; 7 bases are a match to TRBD1. This CDR3 has 14 amino acids. The germline gives CDR1 MDHEN, CDR2 SYDVKM. V was clipped by 5 bases and J by 6 bases; unmatched bases: 7. The CDR3 sequence: CASSRPGGSNEQFF. The CDR3 region has the DNA TGTGCCAGCAGTCGGCCAGGGGGATCCAATGAGCAGTTCTTC.

The V gene is TRBV6-5, the J gene TRBJ1-2, with 7 bases fitting TRBD1. V dropped 0 bases and J dropped 6; count of bases not matched to a gene: 10. The CDR3 is 16 amino acids. Germline values: CDR1 MNHEY, CDR2 SVGAGI. The chain's CDR3 is CASSYSRGQARDGYTF. Written as DNA, the CDR3 is TGTGCCAGCAGTTACTCGAGAGGACAGGCGAGAGATGGCTACACCTTC.

This chain uses TRBV5-6 with TRBJ1-1; 9 bases match TRBD1. Germline values: CDR1 SGHDT, CDR2 YYEEEE. V trimming: 3 bases; J trimming: 5 bases; junction bases outside the gene matches: 5. This CDR3 contains 14 residues. CDR3 amino acids: CASSWGQGWTEAFF. The CDR3 DNA is TGTGCCAGCAGCTGGGGACAGGGTTGGACTGAAGCTTTCTTT. Based on the CDR3 plus reference TRBV5-6 and TRBJ1-1, the full variable domain is DAGVTQSPTHLIKTRGQQVTLRCSPKSGHDTVSWYQQALGQGPQFIFQYYEEEERQRGNFPDRFSGHQFPNYSSELNVNALLLGDSALYLCASSWGQGWTEAFFGQGTRLTVV.

This clone was detected only once. The rearrangement joins TRBV27 to TRBJ2-7; a weak D match, TRBD2 (5 bases). The CDR3 is made up of 15 amino acids. V was pared by 5 bases and J by 3 bases, with 17 bases between. CDR1 and CDR2 (germline): MNHEY, SMNVEV (reference sequence). The CDR3: CASSLYGLSFYEQYF. Here the CDR3 DNA reads TGTGCCAGCAGTCTTTACGGACTCAGTTTCTACGAGCAGTACTTC.

The chain is built from TRBV5-1 and TRBJ1-4; 10 nucleotides line up with TRBD1. The CDR3 is 19 amino acids. Germline V gene lookup returns CDR1 SGHRS and CDR2 YFSETQ. Trimming cost V 4 bases and J 2 bases; bases outside gene matches: 14. CDR3 in amino acids: CASSIAPGQGIGTNEKLFF. The DNA for the CDR3 is TGCGCCAGCAGCATAGCACCGGGACAGGGGATCGGGACTAATGAAAAACTGTTTTTT.

This chain uses TRBV5-1 with TRBJ1-4; weak D call: TRBD1 (6 bases). V lost 0 bases, J lost 7 bases, and 13 bases lay in between. This CDR3 region has 15 residues. Germline V gives CDR1 SGHRS, CDR2 YFSETQ. CDR3 bases: TGCGCCAGCAGCTTGGGGTTCCAGGGGAGTGAAAAACTGTTTTTT. Amino acids: CASSLGFQGSEKLFF.

The J gene is TRBJ1-6, the V gene TRBV7-8; 9 nucleotides match TRBD1. The CDR3 length is 17 residues. V was clipped by 4 bases and J by 5 bases; unmatched bases: 9. The V gene's germline CDR1 is SGHVS and CDR2 FQNEAQ. CDR3 nucleotide sequence: TGTGCCAGCAGCTACCATCCGGGACAGGGCGATAATTCACCCCTCCACTTT. This gives the protein CASSYHPGQGDNSPLHF.

The chain links TRBV28 to TRBJ2-7, with 8 bases matching TRBD2. Germline CDR1 and CDR2: MDHEN and SYDVKM. Trimming took 6 bases from V and 6 from J; bases not matched to a gene: 13. The CDR3 is 15 amino acids. CDR3 nucleotides: TGTGCCAGCAGCCCCCCGGGGGGGAGGTCGGGCGAGCAGTACTTC. It translates to CASSPPGGRSGEQYF.

This clone was seen just once. This chain links TRBV9 with TRBJ1-1; D is undetermined. The CDR3 length is 14 residues. Germline V gene lookup returns CDR1 SGDLS and CDR2 YYNGEE. V lost 0 bases and J lost 0, with 6 bases in between. In nucleotides, the CDR3 is TGTGCCAGCAGCGTAGTGCCTATGAACACTGAAGCTTTCTTT. Its translation: CASSVVPMNTEAFF.

The chain is built from TRBV7-2 and TRBJ2-7, with D possibly TRBD2 on 6 matching bases. V was pared by 1 base and J by 6 bases, with 16 bases between. Germline CDR1 is SGHTA and CDR2 is FQGNSA. The CDR3 covers 15 residues. The CDR3 DNA reads TGTGCCAGCAGCTTAGTTTCCGGGAGCTCGGGCGAGCAGTACTTC. This translates into CASSLVSGSSGEQYF.

This clone occurred a few times. The chain uses TRBV15 and TRBJ1-4; D uncertain. The CDR3 covers 13 residues. V was trimmed by 8 bases and J by 6 bases, leaving 13 bases between them. The germline V gene has CDR1 LNHNV and CDR2 YYDKDF (reference sequence). CDR3 loop: CATRREVHEKLFF. Here the CDR3 DNA reads TGTGCCACCCGCCGGGAGGTTCATGAAAAACTGTTTTTT.

This chain links TRBV10-3 with TRBJ2-4; TRBD1 aligns across 8 bases. Germline CDR1 and CDR2: ENHRY and SYGVKD. The CDR3 runs 15 residues. V was clipped by 6 bases and J by 4 bases; unmatched bases: 8. The CDR3 loop reads CAISAGTGPKNIQYF. DNA of the CDR3: TGTGCCATCAGCGCAGGGACAGGTCCTAAAAACATTCAGTACTTC.

The chain has TRBV28 and TRBJ2-3, with D possibly TRBD2 on 6 matching bases. V shed 7 bases and J shed 0 bases, with 11 bases lying between them. The CDR3 sequence is 14 residues long. The germline gives CDR1 MDHEN, CDR2 SYDVKM. CDR3 loop: CASIFSGSTDTQYF. The CDR3 coding sequence is TGTGCCAGCATCTTTAGCGGCAGCACAGATACGCAGTATTTT.

The chain recombines TRBV15 with TRBJ2-3; 8 bases fit TRBD2. Germline V gene sequence: CDR1 LNHNV, CDR2 YYDKDF (reference sequence). V lost 4 bases and J lost 1; bases outside the gene matches: 7. The CDR3 covers 16 residues. The CDR3 sequence: CATSKTSGGGTDTQYF. CDR3 coding DNA: TGTGCCACCAGCAAAACTAGCGGAGGTGGCACAGATACGCAGTATTTT. Filled out from reference TRBV15 and TRBJ2-3, the complete variable domain reads DAMVIQNPRYQVTQFGKPVTLSCSQTLNHNVMYWYQQKSSQAPKLLFHYYDKDFNNEADTPDNFQSRRPNTSFCFLDIRSPGLGDTAMYLCATSKTSGGGTDTQYFGPGTRLTVL.

The sample holds a few counts of this clone. The chain uses TRBV2 and TRBJ2-7, with D possibly matching TRBD2 (6 bases). V dropped 3 bases and J dropped 3 bases, with 12 bases sitting between them. The V gene's germline CDR1 is SNHLY and CDR2 FYNNEI. The CDR3 runs 14 residues. CDR3 sequence: CASSEHGGFYEQYF. For the CDR3, the DNA is TGTGCCAGCAGTGAGCACGGGGGATTCTACGAGCAGTACTTC. The full variable domain, completed using reference TRBV2 and TRBJ2-7, is EPEVTQTPSHQVTQMGQEVILRCVPISNHLYFYWYRQILGQKVEFLVSFYNNEISEKSEIFDDQFSVERPDGSNFTLKIRSTKLEDSAMYFCASSEHGGFYEQYFGPGTRLTVT.

The V and J genes are TRBV4-3 and TRBJ2-3; TRBD2 matches at 8 bases. The CDR3 covers 19 residues. Looked up from germline, CDR1 is LGHNA and CDR2 is YSLEER. J lost 2 bases, V lost 0 bases, and 13 bases had no gene match. CDR3 protein: CASSQDPAGTSGYTDTQYF. As DNA, the CDR3 is TGCGCCAGCAGCCAAGATCCGGCTGGAACTAGCGGATACACAGATACGCAGTATTTT.

V usage is TRBV10-3 and J usage is TRBJ2-1; TRBD2 matches at 8 bases. This CDR3 spans 15 amino acids. Germline V gene lookup returns CDR1 ENHRY and CDR2 SYGVKD. The junction had 12 bases not matched to a gene; V was cut back by 6 bases and J by 8 bases. The CDR3, as DNA: TGTGCCATCAGCTTCCGCGGGGGGTCCGGCGATGAGCAGTTCTTC. Translating gives CAISFRGGSGDEQFF.

The J gene is TRBJ1-1, the V gene TRBV6-5; D not certain. Trimming pared 8 bases from V and 0 bases from J, leaving 13 bases between. The germline V gene encodes CDR1 MNHEY and CDR2 SVGAGI. The CDR3 spans 14 residues. CDR3 amino acids: CASGGMQLNTEAFF. The CDR3 DNA is TGTGCCAGCGGAGGAATGCAGCTGAACACTGAAGCTTTCTTT.

This chain connects TRBV18 to TRBJ1-4; 7 bases line up with TRBD1. Germline CDR1 reads KGHSH; CDR2 reads LQKENI. The CDR3 loop spans 17 amino acids. V trimming: 0 bases; J trimming: 2 bases; junction bases outside the gene matches: 6. CDR3 in DNA: TGTGCCAGCTCACCACCGAACAGGGGTGCCACTAATGAAAAACTGTTTTTT. Protein product: CASSPPNRGATNEKLFF. Filled out from reference TRBV18 and TRBJ1-4, the complete variable domain reads NAGVMQNPRHLVRRRGQEARLRCSPMKGHSHVYWYRQLPEEGLKFMVYLQKENIIDESGMPKERFSAEFPKEGPSILRIQQVVRGDSAAYFCASSPPNRGATNEKLFFGSGTQLSVL.

The rearrangement links TRBV5-4 to TRBJ1-1, with a possible D match to TRBD1 (6 bases). Per germline, CDR1 SGHNT and CDR2 YYREEE (reference sequence). The CDR3 has 16 amino acids. The V and J ends lost 2 bases and 2 bases respectively, with 16 bases between them. CDR3 coding DNA: TGTGCCAGCAGCTTAGGGGGTAGGAGACCTAACACTGAAGCTTTCTTT. This codes for CASSLGGRRPNTEAFF.

The sample holds one count of this clone. DNA of the CDR3: TGTGCCAGTAGTGGGAGCGGGCGCGGGGGCTCTGGGGCCAACGTCCTGACTTTC. Protein product: CASSGSGRGGSGANVLTF. The chain employs TRBV19 and TRBJ2-6, with 7 bases aligning to TRBD2. The CDR3 consists of 18 residues. The ends lost 5 bases at V and 0 bases at J; junction bases unmatched: 10. The germline V gene encodes CDR1 LNHDA and CDR2 SQIVND (reference sequence).

The rearrangement uses TRBV6-1 and TRBJ1-5, with D perhaps matching TRBD1 (6 bases). Germline V lookup: CDR1 MNHNS, CDR2 SASEGT. The CDR3 totals 16 residues. V dropped 1 base and J dropped 5 bases, with 15 bases sitting between them. CDR3 residues: CASSEVRGAPDQPQHF. CDR3 nucleotide sequence: TGTGCCAGCAGTGAAGTTCGGGGGGCTCCTGATCAGCCCCAGCATTTT.

The V gene is TRBV7-2, the J gene TRBJ1-1, with D unresolved. This CDR3 is built from 14 residues. Looked up from germline, CDR1 is SGHTA and CDR2 is FQGNSA. V dropped 2 bases and J dropped 2 bases, with 9 bases sitting between them. CDR3 DNA: TGTGCCAGCAGCTTACTTCTTAGTAACACTGAAGCTTTCTTT. Translation: CASSLLLSNTEAFF.

This chain links TRBV28 with TRBJ2-2, with 9 bases that match TRBD2. The CDR3 has 15 amino acids. The V gene end was trimmed by 6 bases and the J gene end by 3 bases; junction bases not matched to a gene: 5. In germline, CDR1 is MDHEN, CDR2 SYDVKM. The CDR3 spells CASSLGLADTGELFF. DNA of the CDR3: TGTGCCAGCAGCCTGGGACTAGCAGACACCGGGGAGCTGTTTTTT. Based on the CDR3 plus reference TRBV28 and TRBJ2-2, the full variable domain is DVKVTQSSRYLVKRTGEKVFLECVQDMDHENMFWYRQDPGLGLRLIYFSYDVKMKEKGDIPEGYSVSREKKERFSLILESASTNQTSMYLCASSLGLADTGELFFGEGSRLTVL.

This clone was observed a handful of times. The chain recombines TRBV19 with TRBJ1-2; 11 bases match TRBD1. The CDR3 length is 17 residues. Trimming cost V 3 bases and J 7 bases; bases outside gene matches: 13. Germline assignment: CDR1 LNHDA and CDR2 SQIVND (reference sequence). DNA for the CDR3: TGTGCCAGTAGTATTGGCAACCCCGGGACAGGGGGTGGTGGCTACACCTTC. It specifies CASSIGNPGTGGGGYTF.

This clone was picked up one time. The rearrangement uses TRBV5-4 and TRBJ2-2, with a tentative D call TRBD2 (5 bases). Trimming removed 5 bases from V and 5 bases from J, with 13 bases in between. The germline gives CDR1 SGHNT, CDR2 YYREEE (reference sequence). The CDR3 is made up of 14 amino acids. The CDR3 region is CASRGSDPTGELFF. The CDR3 DNA sequence: TGTGCCAGCAGGGGGAGCGACCCAACCGGGGAGCTGTTTTTT. Full variable domain (missing parts from reference TRBV5-4 and TRBJ2-2): ETGVTQSPTHLIKTRGQQVTLRCSSQSGHNTVSWYQQALGQGPQFIFQYYREEENGRGNFPPRFSGLQFPNYSSELNVNALELDDSALYLCASRGSDPTGELFFGEGSRLTVL.

This clone has just one count. The rearrangement joins TRBV7-2 to TRBJ1-1; D call uncertain. This CDR3 has 15 residues. Germline-derived CDR1 and CDR2 are SGHTA and FQGNSA. V lost 5 bases, J lost 2 bases, and 15 bases lay in between. The CDR3 DNA reads as TGTGCCAGCAGCCAGTCTAGCGGGGTTAACACTGAAGCTTTCTTT. It yields the protein CASSQSSGVNTEAFF.

The gene calls are TRBV28 and TRBJ2-1; TRBD2 matches at 10 bases. Germline CDR1 and CDR2: MDHEN and SYDVKM. The CDR3 length is 16 residues. V lost 6 bases and J lost 0; bases outside the gene matches: 5. The CDR3 protein is CASSQTSGFSYNEQFF. The CDR3, as DNA: TGTGCCAGCAGCCAGACTAGCGGGTTCTCCTACAATGAGCAGTTCTTC.